These 10 T cell receptor beta chains were sequenced from one sample in a study of blood T cell repertoires in COVID-19. Assay used: immunoSEQ multiplex PCR; TCRdb lists only in-frame clones, some missing. The table lists just over 200,000 clones, 85% to 90% of them singletons. Material: peripheral blood. These receptors all stem from a man older than 75 with acute or convalescent COVID-19.

V gene TRBV29-1 combines with J gene TRBJ1-2; a weak D match, TRBD1 (6 bases). This CDR3 has 15 residues. Trimming left V 4 bases short and J 4 bases short, with 19 bases between. Germline assignment: CDR1 SQVTM and CDR2 ANQGSEA. CDR3 in amino acids: CSVAESGEPSYGYTF. The CDR3 coding sequence is TGCAGCGTTGCGGAGTCAGGGGAGCCCAGCTATGGCTACACCTTC.

The count of this clone is one. This rearrangement joins TRBV27 to TRBJ2-3; a possible D gene is TRBD2 (5 bases). This CDR3 contains 14 residues. CDR1 MNHEY and CDR2 SMNVEV come from the germline V gene (reference sequence). Trimming pared 2 bases from V and 5 bases from J, leaving 11 bases between. The DNA of the CDR3 is TGTGCCAGCAGTTTAAGGCTAGCAGGAGATACGCAGTATTTT. Residues: CASSLRLAGDTQYF.

The chain uses TRBV27 and TRBJ2-1; TRBD1 matches 9 bases. CDR1 is MNHEY and CDR2 is SMNVEV in the germline V gene (reference sequence). The trim removed 6 bases at V and 1 base at J, leaving 4 bases unmatched. This CDR3 has 15 residues. The CDR3 protein is CASRTGGASYNEQFF. The CDR3 nucleotides read TGTGCCAGCAGAACAGGGGGCGCGTCCTACAATGAGCAGTTCTTC.

This rearrangement joins TRBV7-8 to TRBJ2-7, with a tentative D call TRBD1 (6 bases). Trimming cost V 5 bases and J 2 bases, with 13 bases left between them. The CDR3 runs to 14 residues. Germline CDR1 is SGHVS and CDR2 is FQNEAQ. The CDR3 DNA reads TGTGCCAGCAGCCTCCCCGGGACACCCTACGAGCAGTACTTC. Amino acid sequence: CASSLPGTPYEQYF.

CDR3 coding DNA: TGTGCCAGCAGTGCATCGGGTTACGAGCAGTACGTC. The encoded protein is CASSASGYEQYV. The gene calls are TRBV2 and TRBJ2-7; no clear D. Germline CDR1 SNHLY, CDR2 FYNNEI. CDR3 length: 12 residues. V lost 4 bases, J lost 4 bases, and 8 bases lay in between.

The chain joins TRBV29-1 to TRBJ1-1; D perhaps matches TRBD1 (5 bases). The CDR3 spans 15 residues. CDR1 SQVTM and CDR2 ANQGSEA come from the germline V gene. V was cut by 0 bases and J by 1 base, with 12 bases left in between. In nucleotides, the CDR3 is TGCAGCGTTGAAGATCTCGGAGGGACGAACACTGAAGCTTTCTTT. This codes for CSVEDLGGTNTEAFF.

This clone has just a few counts. V and J are TRBV3-1 (or the pseudogene TRBV3-2) and TRBJ1-2, with D maybe TRBD1 (5 bases). This CDR3 is built from 15 residues. The germline V gene encodes CDR1 LGHDT and CDR2 YNNKEL (reference sequence). Trimming cost V 1 base and J 5 bases, with 14 bases left between them. CDR3 sequence reads: CASSQGLRGGYGYTF. In DNA, the CDR3 is TGTGCCAGCAGCCAAGGTCTCCGGGGGGGGTATGGCTACACCTTC.

The rearrangement uses TRBV4-1 and TRBJ2-1, with a weak D call TRBD2 (6 bases). Germline loops: CDR1 MGHRA, CDR2 YSYEKL. The CDR3 loop spans 15 amino acids. V lost 3 bases and J lost 6, with 15 bases in between. CDR3 amino acids: CASSQGQGGSNEQFF. The CDR3, as DNA: TGCGCCAGCAGCCAGGGGCAGGGAGGAAGCAATGAGCAGTTCTTC.

CDR3 protein: CASSQNNNYGYTF. The CDR3 DNA sequence: TGTGCCAGCAGCCAAAACAATAACTATGGCTACACCTTC. The rearrangement uses TRBV3-1 (or the pseudogene TRBV3-2) and TRBJ1-2; D remains unclear. Germline CDR1 reads LGHDT; CDR2 reads YNNKEL (reference sequence). The CDR3 totals 13 residues. With 2 bases removed from V and 1 base from J, the gap between germline ends came to 5 bases.

V is TRBV5-6 and J is TRBJ2-7, with a tentative D call TRBD1 (5 bases). Trimming removed 0 bases from V and 7 bases from J, with 11 bases in between. Germline V gene lookup returns CDR1 SGHDT and CDR2 YYEEEE. This CDR3 spans 13 amino acids. The CDR3 sequence: CASSLGRGREQYF. The DNA for the CDR3 is TGTGCCAGCAGCTTGGGTAGGGGCAGAGAGCAGTACTTC.